The text below deals with one T cell receptor (beta chain). Its target is not known. This table comes from immunoSEQ multiplex PCR, and its TCRdb copy is limited to in-frame clones, with some not included. The sample shows roughly 84,000 clones, roughly 82% of them seen only once. The sample originates from a study of PD-L1 blockade in urothelial cancer. Study information: At 3 weeks after treatment start (second dose) and again at 6 weeks, blood was analyzed. T cells were recovered from blood samples at a median of 141,255.

Study-level results: Durable benefit was linked to greater 3-week expansion of tumor-associated blood clones.

The CDR3 runs to 15 residues. V was cut by 3 bases and J by 0 bases, with 11 bases left in between. Germline CDR1 is SEHNR and CDR2 is FQNEAQ (reference sequence). The origin of this receptor is a man aged 70-80 years with urothelial cancer. The starting material was PBMCs, obtained around atezolizumab (anti-PD-L1) treatment. V gene TRBV7-9 combines with J gene TRBJ1-2; D might be TRBD1 (6 bases). The CDR3 DNA follows: TGTGCCAGCAGCTTTTGGGACACTACTAACTATGGCTACACCTTC. It encodes CASSFWDTTNYGYTF.